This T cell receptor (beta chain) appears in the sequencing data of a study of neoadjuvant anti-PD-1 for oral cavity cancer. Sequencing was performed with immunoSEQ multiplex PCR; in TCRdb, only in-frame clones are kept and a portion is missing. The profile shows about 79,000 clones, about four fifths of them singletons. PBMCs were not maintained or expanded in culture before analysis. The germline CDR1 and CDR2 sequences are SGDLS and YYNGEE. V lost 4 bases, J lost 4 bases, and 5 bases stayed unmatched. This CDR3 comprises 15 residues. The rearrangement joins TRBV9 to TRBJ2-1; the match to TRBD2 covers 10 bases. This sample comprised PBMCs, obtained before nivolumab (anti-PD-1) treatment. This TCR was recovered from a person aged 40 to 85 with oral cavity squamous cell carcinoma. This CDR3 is CASSPRAGGYNEQFF. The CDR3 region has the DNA TGTGCCAGCAGCCCCCGAGCGGGGGGGTACAATGAGCAGTTCTTC.